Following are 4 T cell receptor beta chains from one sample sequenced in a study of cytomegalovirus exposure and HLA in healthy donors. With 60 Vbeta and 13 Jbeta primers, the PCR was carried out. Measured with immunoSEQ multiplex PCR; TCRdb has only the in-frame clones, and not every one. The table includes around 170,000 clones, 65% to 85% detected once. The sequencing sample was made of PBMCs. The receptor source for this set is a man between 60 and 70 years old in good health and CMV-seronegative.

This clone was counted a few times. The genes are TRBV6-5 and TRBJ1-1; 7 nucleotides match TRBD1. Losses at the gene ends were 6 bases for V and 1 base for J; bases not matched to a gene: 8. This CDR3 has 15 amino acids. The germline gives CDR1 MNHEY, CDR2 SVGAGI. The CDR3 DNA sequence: TGTGCCAGCAGAAAAATTTCAGGGGGGAACACTGAAGCTTTCTTT. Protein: CASRKISGGNTEAFF.

CDR3 nucleotides: TGTGCTAGTGGTTTGCGGGAAGGGCTGTACAATGAGCAGTTCTTC. Its protein product is CASGLREGLYNEQFF. V usage is TRBV12-5 and J usage is TRBJ2-1; D perhaps matches TRBD2 (5 bases). The CDR3 sequence is 15 residues long. The V end lost 2 bases, the J end lost 4 bases, and 12 bases lay between the germline ends. The V gene's germline CDR1 is LGHNT and CDR2 FRNRAP. The full variable domain, completed using reference TRBV12-5 and TRBJ2-1, is DARVTQTPRHKVTEMGQEVTMRCQPILGHNTVFWYRQTMMQGLELLAYFRNRAPLDDSGMPKDRFSAEMPDATLATLKIQPSEPRDSAVYFCASGLREGLYNEQFFGPGTRLTVL.

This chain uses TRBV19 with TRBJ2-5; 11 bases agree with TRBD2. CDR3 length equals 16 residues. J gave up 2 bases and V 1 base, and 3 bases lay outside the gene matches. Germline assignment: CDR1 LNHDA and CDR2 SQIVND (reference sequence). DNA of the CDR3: TGTGCCAGTAGTATAGGTCCTAGCGGGAGGCAAGAGACCCAGTACTTC. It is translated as CASSIGPSGRQETQYF. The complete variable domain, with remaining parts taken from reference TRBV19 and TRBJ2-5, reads DGGITQSPKYLFRKEGQNVTLSCEQNLNHDAMYWYRQDPGQGLRLIYYSQIVNDFQKGDIAEGYSVSREKKESFPLTVTSAQKNPTAFYLCASSIGPSGRQETQYFGPGTRLLVL.

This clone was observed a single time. CDR3 residues: CASSPGTAYNSPLHF. Here the CDR3 DNA reads TGCGCCAGCAGCCCCGGGACAGCTTATAATTCACCCCTCCACTTT. This rearrangement joins TRBV5-1 to TRBJ1-6, with TRBD1 matching 7 bases. CDR3 length: 15 amino acids. Germline V lookup: CDR1 SGHRS, CDR2 YFSETQ. Trimming removed 4 bases from V and 4 bases from J; junction bases left unmatched: 5.